The rows below give T cell receptor beta chains drawn from one sample of a study of control samples from healthy donors and cancer patients. The table came from immunoSEQ multiplex PCR; TCRdb's copy has only in-frame clones and leaves some out. The sample lists 130,000 or so clones, under 90% occurring once. Sequences were obtained from PBMCs. These receptors all stem from a man between 45 and 60 years old with head and neck cancer. The CDR3 runs from the conserved cysteine through the conserved F or W. A D gene is named only where the DNA matches it firmly. Clone size is stated in some rows and not others, as once, few, many or a class when expanded.

>.|.|TRBV29-1|TRBJ2-2
TGCAGCGTTGAAGGAGCGGTCGGGGAGCTGTTTTTT
CSVEGAVGELFF
>.|.|TRBV27|TRBJ1-2
TGTGCCAGCAGTTTATCTTCCGCGGCTAACTATGGCTACACCTTC
CASSLSSAANYGYTF
>.|TRBD1|TRBV27|TRBJ2-1
TGTGCCAGCAGTTGGGGACAGACTTACAATGAGCAGTTCTTC
CASSWGQTYNEQFF
>.|TRBD1|TRBV7-9|TRBJ1-2
TGTGCCAGCAGCAGAGATGACAGGGGAAGCTACACCTTC
CASSRDDRGSYTF
>.|.|TRBV3-1/TRBV3-2|TRBJ2-5
TGTGCCAGCAGCCAATTGGAGGAGACCCAGTACTTC
CASSQLEETQYF
>medium-sized|TRBD1|TRBV2|TRBJ1-4
TGTGCCAGCAGTGAAGCGAGGACAGGGGTGGGCGAAAAACTGTTTTTT
CASSEARTGVGEKLFF
>.|.|TRBV6-5|TRBJ1-6
TGTGCCAGCAGTTACACCCCGACAGACAATTCACCCCTCCACTTT
CASSYTPTDNSPLHF
>.|.|TRBV27|TRBJ1-2
TGTGCCAGCAGTTTATCACAGGATAACTATGGCTACACCTTC
CASSLSQDNYGYTF
>.|TRBD1|TRBV5-4|TRBJ2-5
TGTGCCAGCAGCCTCCAGGGGGCCCAAGAGACCCAGTACTTC
CASSLQGAQETQYF
>.|TRBD1|TRBV6-5|TRBJ2-7
TGTGCCAGCAGTAAGGACAGGGTAGGCGAGCAGTACTTC
CASSKDRVGEQYF
>.|.|TRBV5-1|TRBJ1-2
TGCGCCAGCAGCTTAGACAAACCAGGTCGTGGCTACACCTTC
CASSLDKPGRGYTF
>few|.|TRBV11-1|TRBJ2-7
TGTGCCAGCAGTGTAGTAGCTCCAGCGGTCGGCGAGCAGTACTTC
CASSVVAPAVGEQYF
>.|.|TRBV10-3|TRBJ2-1
TGTGCCATCAGTGAGTTATTAACGGCGGGTAGCGGCTATTACAATGAGCAGTTCTTC
CAISELLTAGSGYYNEQFF
>.|TRBD2|TRBV27|TRBJ2-1
TGTGCCAGCAGACGCCCTGTGGCGGGGGGGCTCAATGAGCAGTTCTTC
CASRRPVAGGLNEQFF
>.|.|TRBV30|TRBJ2-3
TGTGCCTGGACCGTACTGGTGCTAGAAATTATAGATACGCAGTATTTT
CAWTVLVLEIIDTQYF
>.|TRBD1|TRBV2|TRBJ2-3
TGTGCCAGCCAACAGGGGGAAAGAATAGATACGCAGTATTTT
CASQQGERIDTQYF
>.|.|TRBV9|TRBJ2-1
TGTGCCAGCAGCCCCTGGGGGGCTGAGCAGTTCTTC
CASSPWGAEQFF